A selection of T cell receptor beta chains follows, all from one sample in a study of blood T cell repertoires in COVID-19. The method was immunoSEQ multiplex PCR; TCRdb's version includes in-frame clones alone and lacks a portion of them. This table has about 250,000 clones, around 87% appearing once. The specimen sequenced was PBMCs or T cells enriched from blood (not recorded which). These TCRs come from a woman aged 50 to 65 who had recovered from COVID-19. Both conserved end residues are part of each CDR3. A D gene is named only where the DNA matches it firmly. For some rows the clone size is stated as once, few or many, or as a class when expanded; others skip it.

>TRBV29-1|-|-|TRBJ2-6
TGCAGCGTTGCCGGGAAAACCTCTGGGGCCAACGTCCTGACTTTC
CSVAGKTSGANVLTF
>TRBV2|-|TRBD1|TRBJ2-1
TGTGCCAGCAGACGAGGGACAGGATTTGATGATGAGCAGTTCTTC
CASRRGTGFDDEQFF
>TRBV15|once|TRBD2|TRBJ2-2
TGTGCCACCAGCAGAGATCGAGCTAGCGGGAGATCCGGGGAGCTGTTTTTT
CATSRDRASGRSGELFF
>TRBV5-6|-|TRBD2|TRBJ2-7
TGTGCCAGCAGCTTGGGGGCCCTAGCGGGAGATGAGCAGTACTTC
CASSLGALAGDEQYF
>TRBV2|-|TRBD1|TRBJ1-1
TGTGCCAGACAGGGGGCTTCGGACACTGAAGCTTTCTTT
CARQGASDTEAFF
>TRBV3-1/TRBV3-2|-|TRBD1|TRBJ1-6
TGTGCCAGCAGCCAAGAGGACAGGGGAGATTCACCCCTCCACTTT
CASSQEDRGDSPLHF
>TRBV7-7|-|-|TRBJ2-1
TGTGCTAGCAGCCTGCGGTATTCCTCCTACAATGAGCAGTTCTTC
CASSLRYSSYNEQFF
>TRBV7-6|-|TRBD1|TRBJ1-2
TGTGCCAGCAGCTTAGGACAGGGGCTTCACTATGGCTACACCTTC
CASSLGQGLHYGYTF
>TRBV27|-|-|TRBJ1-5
TGTGCCAGCAGTCCTACCCTTCGCCGCAGCGTCATAAGACTGGGGCCCCAGCATTTT
CASSPTLRRSVIRLGPQHF
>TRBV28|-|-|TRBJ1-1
TGTGCCAGCAGCCCCTTCAGGGTTGGGATGAACACTGAAGCTTTCTTT
CASSPFRVGMNTEAFF
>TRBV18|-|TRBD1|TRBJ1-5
TGTGCCAGCTCCCCGGGACAGGGTACGAATCAGCCCCAGCATTTT
CASSPGQGTNQPQHF
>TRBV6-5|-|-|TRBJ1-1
TGTGCCAGCAGTAGAGGACAGACCAACACTGAAGCTTTCTTT
CASSRGQTNTEAFF
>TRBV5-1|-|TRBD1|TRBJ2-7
TGCGCCAGCAGCTTCGGGACAGGGGGGGCGGGCGAGCAGTACTTC
CASSFGTGGAGEQYF
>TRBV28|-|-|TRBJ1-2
TGTGCCAGCAGTGCTTGGGCAGTCGCTGGCTACACCTTC
CASSAWAVAGYTF
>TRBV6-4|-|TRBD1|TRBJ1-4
TGTGCCAGCAGGAGACAGGGTGCAACTAATGAAAAACTGTTTTTT
CASRRQGATNEKLFF
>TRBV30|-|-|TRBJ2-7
TGTGCCTGGAGTGTAGGCGGGACCCTCTACGAGCAGTACTTC
CAWSVGGTLYEQYF
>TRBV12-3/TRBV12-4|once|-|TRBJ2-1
TGTGCCAGCTCTTCGTATCCCGATGAGCAGTTCTTC
CASSSYPDEQFF
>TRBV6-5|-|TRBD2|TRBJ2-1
TGTGCCAGCAGCTCTGGCGGGAGGAGCGGTAGTGAGCAGTTCTTC
CASSSGGRSGSEQFF
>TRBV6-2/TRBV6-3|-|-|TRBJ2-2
TGTGCCAGCAGTTACCCCGCAGGGGCGTCCGGGGAGCTGTTTTTT
CASSYPAGASGELFF
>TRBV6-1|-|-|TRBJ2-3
TGTGCCAGCAGTGAACGGCGGACTCGCACAGATACGCAGTATTTT
CASSERRTRTDTQYF
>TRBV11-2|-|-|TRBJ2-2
TGTGCCAGCAGCTTGGGGCACGTCGCGCTGTTTTTT
CASSLGHVALFF